The rows below give T cell receptor beta chains drawn from one sample of a study of PD-L1 blockade in urothelial cancer. Profiled with immunoSEQ multiplex PCR; TCRdb holds only in-frame clones, not every one. The table shows around 50,000 clones, with approximately 88% occurring only once. Source: PBMCs, taken around atezolizumab (anti-PD-L1) treatment. The receptor set was obtained from a man aged 45-65 years with urothelial cancer. Both conserved end residues are part of each CDR3. A D gene is named only where the DNA matches it firmly. Rows give clone size only sometimes, using once, few, many, or a class for an expanded clone.

size	V	D	J	CDR3	DNA
-	TRBV5-6	-	TRBJ2-1	CASSLDATGSYSNEQFF	TGTGCCAGCAGCTTGGATGCCACAGGGAGCTATAGTAATGAGCAGTTCTTC
-	TRBV29-1	TRBD1	TRBJ1-1	CSVEGDRERTEAFF	TGCAGCGTCGAAGGGGACAGAGAACGGACTGAAGCTTTCTTT
once	TRBV6-5	-	TRBJ2-7	CASSPSLRAEQYF	TGTGCCAGCAGCCCCTCCCTCAGGGCTGAGCAGTACTTC
-	TRBV11-2	-	TRBJ2-7	CASSRGISSYEQYF	TGTGCCAGCAGCAGGGGGATCTCGTCCTACGAGCAGTACTTC
-	TRBV5-5	TRBD2	TRBJ2-4	CASSLGAGENIQYF	TGTGCCAGCAGCTTGGGAGCGGGGGAAAACATTCAGTACTTC
once	TRBV19	TRBD2	TRBJ2-1	CASSIELAGRNEQFF	TGTGCCAGTAGTATTGAGCTAGCGGGTCGAAATGAGCAGTTCTTC
-	TRBV14	-	TRBJ2-3	CASSHAGTQYF	TGTGCCAGCAGCCACGCGGGTACGCAGTATTTT
-	TRBV9	-	TRBJ2-7	CASSVAGSREQYF	TGTGCCAGCAGCGTAGCGGGATCGAGAGAGCAGTACTTC
-	TRBV11-2	TRBD1	TRBJ2-2	CASSQPGQGSPRGTGELFF	TGTGCCAGCAGCCAGCCGGGACAGGGTTCACCTCGGGGTACCGGGGAGCTGTTTTTT
-	TRBV5-1	-	TRBJ1-5	CASSLGQNNQPQHF	TGCGCCAGCAGCTTGGGACAGAACAATCAGCCCCAGCATTTT
-	TRBV5-6	-	TRBJ1-5	CASSSISGAGNQPQHF	TGTGCCAGCAGTTCAATTTCAGGGGCGGGCAATCAGCCCCAGCATTTT
-	TRBV14	TRBD2	TRBJ2-1	CASSQGLAAYNEQFF	TGTGCCAGCAGCCAAGGACTAGCGGCCTACAATGAGCAGTTCTTC
-	TRBV10-3	TRBD1	TRBJ2-1	CAISGPGQGTPTSAYNEQFF	TGTGCCATCAGTGGCCCGGGACAGGGGACCCCGACTAGCGCATACAATGAGCAGTTCTTC
once	TRBV11-3	-	TRBJ2-4	CASRPGTKNIQYF	TGTGCCAGCAGGCCCGGGACCAAAAACATTCAGTACTTC
-	TRBV5-8	-	TRBJ1-2	CASSSPAGNYGYTF	TGTGCCAGCAGCAGTCCGGCAGGGAACTATGGCTACACCTTC
few	TRBV18	-	TRBJ1-1	CASSLDRGEAFF	TGTGCCAGCTCACTAGATAGAGGGGAAGCTTTCTTT
-	TRBV5-8	-	TRBJ1-5	CASSLAAGGQPQHF	TGTGCCAGCAGCTTGGCGGCGGGAGGGCAGCCCCAGCATTTT
-	TRBV6-6	TRBD1	TRBJ1-2	CASSAIRQGGRNGYTF	TGTGCCAGCAGTGCCATAAGACAGGGGGGGAGAAACGGCTACACCTTC
few	TRBV6-6	-	TRBJ1-5	CASSYSRQNAQPQHF	TGTGCCAGCAGTTACTCGAGGCAGAATGCTCAGCCCCAGCATTTT
-	TRBV9	TRBD2	TRBJ2-2	CASSVEAGGLDTGELFF	TGTGCCAGCAGCGTTGAAGCGGGGGGGCTTGACACCGGGGAGCTGTTTTTT
-	TRBV19	TRBD1	TRBJ2-7	CASSWDRSYEQYF	TGTGCCAGTAGTTGGGACAGGAGCTACGAGCAGTACTTC
-	TRBV5-6	TRBD1	TRBJ1-1	CASSWDRAGLAFF	TGTGCCAGCAGCTGGGACAGGGCAGGGTTAGCTTTCTTT
-	TRBV6-4	-	TRBJ1-1	CASSDEGVSSTEAFF	TGTGCCAGCAGTGACGAGGGAGTAAGTTCCACTGAAGCTTTCTTT